Below are 21 T cell receptor beta chains sequenced from a single sample in a study of T cells after yellow fever vaccination. TCRdb redid the calling of the 5' RACE reads with MiXCR, one entry per CDR3 protein. The sample includes about 500,000 distinct CDR3 sequences, roughly 17% of them seen just once. The sequences come from PBMCs, collected around 5 days after the first yellow fever vaccination. The receptors here all came from a man between 18 and 29 years old who received the YFV17D yellow fever vaccine.

This clonotype was observed a few times. This sequence joins TRBV20-1 and TRBJ2-3; D assignment may be TRBD1 or TRBD2 (8 bases each). Germline CDR1 and CDR2: DFQATT and SNEGSKA (reference sequence). V dropped 7 bases and J dropped 1 base, with 18 bases sitting between them. The length of the CDR3 is 15 residues. CDR3 amino acids: CSGTGFSGGTDTQYF. The CDR3 region has the DNA TGCAGTGGGACAGGGTTTAGCGGGGGCACAGATACGCAGTATTTT.

In its sample, this clonotype was seen a few times. V is TRBV5-6 and J is TRBJ2-3; TRBD1 or TRBD2 may be the D gene (5 bases each). This CDR3 is built from 14 residues. The germline gives CDR1 SGHDT, CDR2 YYEEEE. V lost 4 bases and J 4 bases, leaving 13 bases between the germline ends. For the CDR3, the DNA is TGTGCCAGCAGCCCGGGACGGGCGCCAGATACGCAGTATTTT. Protein product: CASSPGRAPDTQYF.

This clonotype was detected only a few times. V usage is TRBV11-2 and J usage is TRBJ1-1; 7 positions match TRBD1. CDR1 SGHAT and CDR2 FQNNGV come from the germline V gene. CDR3 size: 17 residues. V was clipped by 6 bases and J by 1 base; unmatched bases: 14. CDR3 in amino acids: CASSPRTGAEKNTEAFF. DNA for the CDR3: TGTGCCAGCAGTCCACGGACAGGAGCCGAAAAGAACACTGAAGCTTTCTTT. The variable domain in full, with the rest retrieved from reference TRBV11-2 and TRBJ1-1, is EAGVAQSPRYKIIEKRQSVAFWCNPISGHATLYWYQQILGQGPKLLIQFQNNGVVDDSQLPKDRFSAERLKGVDSTLKIQPAKLEDSAVYLCASSPRTGAEKNTEAFFGQGTRLTVV.

The rearrangement joins TRBV5-5 to TRBJ2-7, with unresolved D. This CDR3 contains 11 residues. Trimming stripped 2 bases from V and 5 bases from J, with 5 bases between. Germline-derived CDR1 and CDR2 are SGHKS and YYEKEE (reference sequence). The CDR3 loop reads CASSLRDEQYV. In nucleotides, the CDR3 is TGTGCCAGCAGCTTAAGGGACGAGCAGTACGTC.

This chain links TRBV6-4 with TRBJ2-7, with TRBD1 matching 10 bases. This CDR3 has 14 amino acids. The V segment lost 6 bases and the J segment 4 bases; nucleotides outside the gene matches: 6. Germline lookup yields CDR1 MRHNA and CDR2 SNTAGT. The CDR3, as DNA: TGTGCCAGCAGGCGGTGGGACAGGGGTTACGAGCAGTACTTC. Its translation is CASRRWDRGYEQYF.

In its sample, this clonotype was seen a few times. The rearrangement links TRBV3-1 to TRBJ2-7; D tentatively fits TRBD1 or TRBD2 (5 bases each). This CDR3 has 15 residues. V lost 3 bases, J lost 5 bases, and 17 bases lay in between. Germline lookup yields CDR1 LGHDT and CDR2 YNNKEL (reference sequence). The CDR3 loop reads CASSHALGRTDEQYF. As DNA, the CDR3 is TGTGCCAGCAGCCACGCTTTGGGACGAACGGACGAGCAGTACTTC.

The J gene is TRBJ1-1, the V gene TRBV20-1, with TRBD1 identical over 7 bases. CDR1 and CDR2 (germline): DFQATT, SNEGSKA (reference sequence). The J segment lost 5 bases and the V segment lost 6 bases, leaving 9 bases of the junction unmatched. CDR3 length equals 13 residues. The CDR3, as DNA: TGCAGTGCATTCTACAGGGGAGGTACTGAAGCTTTCTTT. Encoded protein: CSAFYRGGTEAFF.

The chain has TRBV12-3 or TRBV12-4 and TRBJ2-1; D gene unclear. V was cut by 7 bases and J by 4 bases, with 11 bases left in between. The CDR3 runs 13 residues. The CDR3 bases are TGTGCCAGCACCCTTGGGCCTTACAATGAGCAGTTCTTC. Encoded protein: CASTLGPYNEQFF.

In this sample, this clonotype turned up a few times. The V and J genes are TRBV9 and TRBJ2-3; 11 bases align to TRBD2. Germline V gene sequence: CDR1 SGDLS, CDR2 YYNGEE. This CDR3 has 18 amino acids. Trimming at V came to 4 bases and at J to 6 bases, leaving 16 bases not matched to a gene. The CDR3, as DNA: TGTGCCAGCAGCACCCGTAGCTGGATAGCGGGGGGGCTTGATACGCAGTATTTT. This sequence encodes CASSTRSWIAGGLDTQYF.

The chain carries TRBV15 and TRBJ2-5, with D possibly TRBD2 on 6 matching bases. Germline CDR1 LNHNV, CDR2 YYDKDF (reference sequence). CDR3 size: 15 residues. V was shortened by 3 bases and J by 4 bases, with 15 bases between the two germline ends. This CDR3 is CATSSAPGVSETQYF. DNA of the CDR3: TGTGCCACCAGCAGCGCCCCGGGGGTGTCAGAGACCCAGTACTTC.

A few counts support this clonotype. The genes are TRBV6-5 and TRBJ1-2; no clear D. Germline CDR1 is MNHEY and CDR2 is SVGAGI. The CDR3 extends over 13 amino acids. V shed 2 bases and J shed 4 bases, with 8 bases lying between them. CDR3 bases: TGTGCCAGCAGTTACACTGGAAGCTATGGCTACACCTTC. Its translation: CASSYTGSYGYTF.

The chain links TRBV5-6 to TRBJ2-1; D unresolved. CDR3 length: 15 amino acids. V lost 2 bases to trimming and J lost 8 bases, with 17 bases between them. Looked up from germline, CDR1 is SGHDT and CDR2 is YYEEEE. The CDR3 bases are TGTGCCAGCAGCTTTACCCCTATTGCCTCGGATGAGCAGTTCTTC. Residues: CASSFTPIASDEQFF. The full variable domain, in which reference TRBV5-6 and TRBJ2-1 provide the parts outside the CDR3, is DAGVTQSPTHLIKTRGQQVTLRCSPKSGHDTVSWYQQALGQGPQFIFQYYEEEERQRGNFPDRFSGHQFPNYSSELNVNALLLGDSALYLCASSFTPIASDEQFFGPGTRLTVL.

This clonotype was detected a few times. V gene TRBV6-2 or TRBV6-3 combines with J gene TRBJ2-3; 7 positions match TRBD2. V dropped 2 bases and J dropped 9; count of bases not matched to a gene: 5. This CDR3 spans 13 amino acids. Germline V lookup: CDR1 MNHEY, CDR2 SVGEGT. As DNA, the CDR3 is TGTGCCAGCAGTTACGGGGGGGGGAGAACGCAGTATTTT. This translates into CASSYGGGRTQYF.

This clonotype was counted a few times. CDR3 sequence reads: CASSFRALGGYTF. In DNA, the CDR3 is TGTGCCAGCAGTTTTCGGGCCCTTGGGGGCTACACCTTC. The rearrangement joins TRBV12-3 or TRBV12-4 to TRBJ1-2; the D is unclear. The V end was cut by 3 bases, the J end by 8 bases, with 13 bases between. The CDR3 consists of 13 residues.

The chain joins TRBV10-1 to TRBJ2-5; 7 nucleotides match TRBD1. The trim removed 2 bases at V and 5 bases at J, leaving 5 bases unmatched. CDR1 WNHNN and CDR2 SYGVQD come from the germline V gene (reference sequence). The CDR3 consists of 14 residues. CDR3 amino acids: CASSETGAMETQYF. The CDR3 bases are TGCGCCAGCAGTGAGACAGGGGCCATGGAGACCCAGTACTTC.

This clonotype has just a few counts. V usage is TRBV6-6 and J usage is TRBJ2-2; D is unclear. This CDR3 has 13 residues. From germline, CDR1 is MNHNY and CDR2 SVGAGI (reference sequence). V dropped 7 bases and J dropped 4 bases, with 10 bases sitting between them. The CDR3 is CASTTPLTGELFF. CDR3 sequence (DNA): TGTGCCAGCACCACGCCCCTCACCGGGGAGCTGTTTTTT.

The sample holds a few counts of this clonotype. The CDR3, as DNA: TGTGCCAGCAGTGTTCGGGCCCTGAGAAACACCATATATTTT. It encodes CASSVRALRNTIYF. The chain recombines TRBV12-3 or TRBV12-4 with TRBJ1-3; D remains ambiguous. CDR3 length equals 14 residues. V was clipped by 5 bases and J by 5 bases, with 13 bases between them.

This clonotype has a handful of counts. J is TRBJ1-2 and V is TRBV5-1; 11 bases are shared with TRBD1. CDR1 and CDR2 from the germline V gene are SGHRS and YFSETQ. The CDR3 covers 15 residues. V was pared by 4 bases and J by 8 bases, with 10 bases of the junction left unmatched. The CDR3 reads CASSIGQGAFDGYTF. The CDR3 DNA reads TGCGCCAGCAGCATCGGACAGGGGGCATTTGACGGCTACACCTTC.

This clonotype was observed a handful of times. The chain links TRBV21-1 to TRBJ2-3. TRBV21-1 is deemed a pseudogene. The CDR3 totals 18 residues. The CDR3 spells CASSKEERELSSTDTQYF. The CDR3 region has the DNA TGTGCCAGCAGCAAAGAAGAAAGGGAATTATCTAGCACAGATACGCAGTATTTT.

This clonotype was picked up a small number of times. The chain links TRBV7-9 to TRBJ1-6, with D possibly being TRBD1 (6 bases). Per the germline V gene, CDR1 is SEHNR and CDR2 is FQNEAQ (reference sequence). V was pared by 5 bases and J by 4 bases, with 12 bases between. The CDR3 length is 15 residues. The CDR3 DNA is TGTGCCAGCAGCCATAACAGGGATTATAATTCACCCCTCCACTTT. Protein: CASSHNRDYNSPLHF. The variable domain in full, with the rest retrieved from reference TRBV7-9 and TRBJ1-6, is DTGVSQNPRHKITKRGQNVTFRCDPISEHNRLYWYRQTLGQGPEFLTYFQNEAQLEKSRLLSDRFSAERPKGSFSTLEIQRTEQGDSAMYLCASSHNRDYNSPLHFGNGTRLTVT.

This clonotype was counted at least ten times. The rearrangement uses TRBV12-3 or TRBV12-4 and TRBJ1-3, with D possibly matching TRBD1 (5 bases). V lost 2 bases and J lost 0, with 11 bases in between. There are 16 residues in the CDR3. CDR3 protein: CASSLWGLNSGNTIYF. DNA of the CDR3: TGTGCCAGCAGTTTATGGGGCTTGAACTCTGGAAACACCATATATTTT.